A single sample is the source of the 25 T cell receptor beta chains below, sequenced in a study of blood T cell repertoires in COVID-19. Clones were sequenced by immunoSEQ multiplex PCR, and TCRdb holds only the in-frame ones, with some missing. There are under 300,000 clones in the sample; roughly 80% occur only once, and about 3.2% lies in the top ten. Sequencing used peripheral blood. The receptors shown here come from a woman between 18 and 29 years old with acute or convalescent COVID-19.

The rearrangement links TRBV7-6 to TRBJ2-7; a weak D match, TRBD1 (6 bases). The CDR3 has 15 amino acids. CDR1 is SGHVS and CDR2 is FNYEAQ in the germline V gene. The V end was cut by 1 base, the J end by 3 bases, with 13 bases between. The CDR3 loop is CASSLGGDRSYEQYF. DNA of the CDR3: TGTGCCAGCAGCTTAGGGGGAGACAGGAGCTACGAGCAGTACTTC.

The chain uses TRBV27 and TRBJ2-1, with D hard to call. Germline V gene data show CDR1 as MNHEY and CDR2 as SMNVEV (reference sequence). CDR3 length equals 13 residues. V was clipped by 6 bases and J by 9 bases, with 15 bases between them. The CDR3 region is CASSIFRGGEQFF. DNA of the CDR3: TGTGCCAGCAGCATTTTCCGCGGCGGTGAGCAGTTCTTC.

This rearrangement joins TRBV21-1 to TRBJ2-7; TRBD1 is taken as the D call from the table, unchecked against the DNA. TRBV21-1 is assigned pseudogene status. The CDR3 sequence is 14 residues long. CDR3 in DNA: TGTGCCAGCAGCAAAGTAACAGCAGCCTACGAGCAGTACTTC. Amino acid sequence: CASSKVTAAYEQYF.

V usage is TRBV7-9 and J usage is TRBJ1-1; TRBD1 agrees at 7 bases. Germline V CDR1 and CDR2: SEHNR, FQNEAQ (reference sequence). With V trimmed by 4 bases and J by 4 bases, 3 bases remained unmatched. CDR3 length equals 13 residues. CDR3 bases: TGTGCCAGCAGCTCCTACAGGGGCACTGAAGCTTTCTTT. As protein: CASSSYRGTEAFF.

The rearrangement uses TRBV29-1 and TRBJ2-7; D gene unclear. The CDR3 covers 13 residues. The germline V and J ends were trimmed by 6 bases and 2 bases, with 14 bases remaining between them. Germline values: CDR1 SQVTM, CDR2 ANQGSEA. CDR3 residues: CSVEVADPYEQYF. The CDR3, as DNA: TGCAGCGTCGAGGTGGCCGATCCCTACGAGCAGTACTTC.

The genes are TRBV30 and TRBJ2-3, with 10 bases identical to TRBD2. Germline assignment: CDR1 GTSNPN and CDR2 SVGIG (reference sequence). The CDR3 has 17 amino acids. With 2 bases clipped from V and 1 base from J, the junction kept 9 bases outside the gene matches. The CDR3 coding sequence is TGTGCCTGGAGTACCACCCGGACTAGCGGTGGCACAGATACGCAGTATTTT. It yields the protein CAWSTTRTSGGTDTQYF.

This clone was found once. The gene calls are TRBV28 and TRBJ2-7, with 9 bases that match TRBD2. CDR1 and CDR2 from the germline V gene are MDHEN and SYDVKM. This CDR3 is built from 15 residues. V lost 7 bases to trimming and J lost 3 bases; unmatched junction nucleotides: 10. DNA for the CDR3: TGTGCCAGCACCTCTCTAGGGCGGGAGGGCTACGAGCAGTACTTC. Translating gives CASTSLGREGYEQYF.

This sequence joins TRBV19 and TRBJ2-3; no clear D gene. Germline values: CDR1 LNHDA, CDR2 SQIVND (reference sequence). V was shortened by 6 bases and J by 5 bases, with 12 bases between the two germline ends. The CDR3 runs 13 residues. The CDR3 sequence is CASRRLGVDTQYF. The CDR3 bases are TGTGCCAGTAGACGGCTAGGTGTAGATACGCAGTATTTT.

This CDR3 is CASSRGQENNSPLHF. DNA of the CDR3: TGCGCCAGCAGCAGGGGACAGGAAAATAATTCACCCCTCCACTTT. This chain connects TRBV5-1 to TRBJ1-6; the match to TRBD1 covers 8 bases. The length of the CDR3 is 15 residues. In germline, CDR1 is SGHRS, CDR2 YFSETQ. V was clipped by 4 bases and J by 5 bases; unmatched bases: 5.

The chain has TRBV6-5 and TRBJ1-5, with 8 bases identical to TRBD1. This CDR3 spans 15 amino acids. Germline-derived CDR1 and CDR2 are MNHEY and SVGAGI. V shed 2 bases, J shed 3 bases, and the junction held 3 bases outside the gene matches. CDR3 in amino acids: CASSYAGGVNQPQHF. The CDR3 region has the DNA TGTGCCAGCAGTTACGCAGGGGGCGTCAATCAGCCCCAGCATTTT.

The genes are TRBV30 and TRBJ2-2, with D hard to call. V was shortened by 3 bases and J by 7 bases, with 12 bases between the two germline ends. Germline-derived CDR1 and CDR2 are GTSNPN and SVGIG (reference sequence). CDR3 length: 13 residues. In DNA form, the CDR3 reads TGTGCCTGGAGCGTAAACTCGGGCGGGGAGCTGTTTTTT. It codes for CAWSVNSGGELFF. The complete variable domain, with remaining parts taken from reference TRBV30 and TRBJ2-2, reads SQTIHQWPATLVQPVGSPLSLECTVEGTSNPNLYWYRQAAGRGLQLLFYSVGIGQISSEVPQNLSASRPQDRQFILSSKKLLLSDSGFYLCAWSVNSGGELFFGEGSRLTVL.

The chain couples TRBV19 to TRBJ2-4, with D unresolved. The ends were cut back, 6 bases at V and 4 bases at J, with 4 bases in the middle. Looked up from germline, CDR1 is LNHDA and CDR2 is SQIVND (reference sequence). The CDR3 is made up of 11 amino acids. CDR3 coding DNA: TGTGCCAGTAGCCAGAAAAACATTCAGTACTTC. Protein: CASSQKNIQYF.

The chain employs TRBV28 and TRBJ1-4; 8 positions match TRBD1. CDR3 length equals 14 residues. Per the germline V gene, CDR1 is MDHEN and CDR2 is SYDVKM. J lost 0 bases, V lost 6 bases, and 0 bases had no gene match. The CDR3 protein is CASRQGATNEKLFF. In DNA form, the CDR3 reads TGTGCCAGCAGACAGGGGGCAACTAATGAAAAACTGTTTTTT.

Concerning this clone itself: Different DNA sequences within this sample yield the same CDR3. The V call is TRBV6-2 or TRBV6-3, the J call TRBJ2-1; maybe TRBD1 (5 bases). The V and J ends lost 2 bases and 8 bases respectively, with 7 bases between them. The CDR3 contains 12 residues. CDR1 is MNHEY and CDR2 is SVGEGT in the germline V gene. This chain's CDR3 is CASSYRGHEQFF. Here the CDR3 DNA reads TGTGCCAGCAGTTACAGGGGCCATGAGCAGTTCTTC.

This chain joins TRBV2 and TRBJ2-7; D is unresolved. This CDR3 is built from 12 residues. V lost 3 bases to trimming and J lost 4 bases, with 7 bases between them. Germline V gene lookup returns CDR1 SNHLY and CDR2 FYNNEI. CDR3 sequence: CASSDDGYEQYF. The CDR3 DNA reads as TGTGCCAGCAGTGACGACGGGTACGAGCAGTACTTC.

This clone has a handful of counts. The chain combines TRBV5-8 with TRBJ1-1; D is perhaps TRBD1 (5 bases). The V end was cut by 3 bases, the J end by 6 bases, with 9 bases between. This CDR3 is built from 12 residues. Looked up from germline, CDR1 is SGHTS and CDR2 is YDEGEE. CDR3 residues: CASSWGRSEAFF. The DNA of the CDR3 is TGTGCCAGCAGCTGGGGGAGGTCTGAAGCTTTCTTT.

The table lists this clone with a few counts. The gene calls are TRBV19 and TRBJ1-5; D unresolved. This CDR3 spans 14 amino acids. V gave up 1 base and J gave up 6 bases, with 10 bases separating them. Germline values: CDR1 LNHDA, CDR2 SQIVND (reference sequence). CDR3 amino acids: CASSIAGWGQPQHF. In DNA, the CDR3 is TGTGCCAGTAGTATAGCGGGGTGGGGTCAGCCCCAGCATTTT.

V usage is TRBV6-4 and J usage is TRBJ1-2; D ambiguous. This CDR3 is 14 amino acids long. Germline V gene lookup returns CDR1 MRHNA and CDR2 SNTAGT. Trimming pared 3 bases from V and 0 bases from J, leaving 8 bases between. This CDR3 reads CASSEEGANYGYTF. In DNA form, the CDR3 reads TGTGCCAGCAGTGAAGAAGGAGCTAACTATGGCTACACCTTC.

J is TRBJ2-3 and V is TRBV24-1; D may be TRBD1 (5 bases). Germline V gene data show CDR1 as KGHDR and CDR2 as SFDVKD. The CDR3 consists of 14 residues. V lost 3 bases, J lost 2 bases, and 8 bases lay in between. DNA for the CDR3: TGTGCCACCAGTGATCCCGGACACACAGATACGCAGTATTTT. Its protein product is CATSDPGHTDTQYF.

The genes are TRBV28 and TRBJ1-1; 7 positions match TRBD1. V lost 7 bases and J lost 6; bases outside the gene matches: 11. This CDR3 comprises 14 residues. Germline V gives CDR1 MDHEN, CDR2 SYDVKM. CDR3 residues: CASMGPGQGAEAFF. The DNA for the CDR3 is TGTGCCAGCATGGGCCCGGGCCAGGGGGCTGAAGCTTTCTTT.

J is TRBJ1-6 and V is TRBV6-5; D is possibly TRBD1 (5 bases). The V gene's germline CDR1 is MNHEY and CDR2 SVGAGI. V shed 6 bases and J shed 13 bases, with 13 bases lying between them. The CDR3 loop spans 12 amino acids. The CDR3, as DNA: TGTGCCAGCAGAAGGATTGGGGCGCCCCTCCACTTT. Its translation is CASRRIGAPLHF.

The rearrangement joins TRBV29-1 to TRBJ1-1; the match to TRBD1 covers 10 bases. With 7 bases clipped from V and 3 bases from J, the junction kept 8 bases outside the gene matches. The CDR3 has 14 residues. Germline CDR1 SQVTM, CDR2 ANQGSEA. CDR3 region: CSGGTGEGYTEAFF. CDR3 nucleotides: TGCAGCGGTGGGACAGGGGAAGGGTACACTGAAGCTTTCTTT.

The chain joins TRBV27 to TRBJ2-7; 7 bases map to TRBD1. V was clipped by 8 bases and J by 0 bases; unmatched bases: 10. This CDR3 region has 15 residues. Germline V gene data show CDR1 as MNHEY and CDR2 as SMNVEV (reference sequence). The CDR3 spells CASQTGTVSSYEQYF. The CDR3 nucleotides read TGTGCCAGCCAGACCGGGACAGTGTCCTCCTACGAGCAGTACTTC.

Concerning this clone: The CDR3 does not end in the conserved phenylalanine or tryptophan, so this is likely a read error. Because the CDR3's place on the DNA is in doubt, the DNA is left out and the CDR3 is given as listed by TCRdb. The rearrangement joins TRBV3-1 (or the pseudogene TRBV3-2) to TRBJ2-3; TRBD2 is the table's D call and was not checked against the DNA. The CDR3 has 9 residues if both end residues are counted. CDR1 and CDR2 from the germline V gene are LGHDT and YNNKEL (reference sequence). CDR3 in amino acids: CASSPGLKI.

The rearrangement uses TRBV18 and TRBJ2-1; D ambiguous. The germline CDR1 and CDR2 sequences are KGHSH and LQKENI. CDR3 length equals 15 residues. V lost 3 bases to trimming and J lost 0 bases, with 9 bases between them. CDR3 in amino acids: CASSPVANSYNEQFF. The CDR3 DNA reads TGTGCCAGCTCACCGGTCGCTAACTCCTACAATGAGCAGTTCTTC.